Following are 11 T cell receptor beta chains from one sample sequenced in a study of CD8 T cells in ankylosing spondylitis. Study-level findings and limits: Blood of patients with ankylosing spondylitis appeared to be characterized by a TCR beta motif of 8 or 9 highly homologous variants.

Antigens of these TCRs are unknown. Via MiXCR, TCRdb re-called the 5' RACE reads, giving one row per CDR3 protein. Of roughly 350,000 distinct CDR3 sequences listed, approximately 8.2% are singletons. The sequencing input was blood, either unsorted or a sorted T cell fraction (not recorded which). These receptors all come from a male donor with ankylosing spondylitis.

This clonotype was counted ten times or more. This chain links TRBV27 with TRBJ1-1; 8 nucleotides align to TRBD1. CDR1 is MNHEY and CDR2 is SMNVEV in the germline V gene (reference sequence). The CDR3 sequence is 13 residues long. Trimming at V came to 6 bases and at J to 8 bases, leaving 8 bases not matched to a gene. Written as DNA, the CDR3 is TGTGCCAGCAGCCTGGGACAGGCTAAAGAAGCTTTCTTT. It codes for CASSLGQAKEAFF.

The chain uses TRBV28 and TRBJ2-3; D not resolved. The CDR3 has 15 residues. Looked up from germline, CDR1 is MDHEN and CDR2 is SYDVKM. Deletions cut 5 bases from V and 1 base from J, with 13 bases between. The CDR3 region has the DNA TGTGCCAGCAGTCGTGCTCCAGTGGGCACAGATACGCAGTATTTT. Translating it yields CASSRAPVGTDTQYF.

This clonotype was seen a few times. J is TRBJ2-3 and V is TRBV28; 12 nucleotides align to TRBD1. The CDR3 covers 15 residues. Germline values: CDR1 MDHEN, CDR2 SYDVKM. V shed 6 bases and J 2 bases; nucleotides not matched to a gene: 3. The CDR3 spells CASSRGQGATDTQYF. The CDR3 DNA is TGTGCCAGCAGCCGGGGACAGGGGGCCACAGATACGCAGTATTTT.

This clonotype was counted between two and nine times. The V and J genes are TRBV15 and TRBJ2-1; D possibly corresponds to TRBD2 (6 bases). V was clipped by 0 bases and J by 6 bases, with 12 bases between them. Germline CDR1 reads LNHNV; CDR2 reads YYDKDF (reference sequence). CDR3 size: 15 residues. For the CDR3, the DNA is TGTGCCACCAGCAGAGAAGGGACTCCAACCAATGAGCAGTTCTTC. Translating it yields CATSREGTPTNEQFF.

This clonotype was counted a few times. This chain connects TRBV7-2 to TRBJ2-3; 14 nucleotides agree with TRBD2. Germline values: CDR1 SGHTA, CDR2 FQGNSA. The junction had 4 bases not matched to a gene; V was cut back by 4 bases and J by 4 bases. The CDR3 length is 16 residues. The DNA of the CDR3 is TGTGCCAGCAGCTCCAGACTAGCGGGAGGGTCAGATACGCAGTATTTT. Translated, it gives CASSSRLAGGSDTQYF.

Ten or more counts support this clonotype. The genes are TRBV29-1 and TRBJ2-7; TRBD2 agrees at 7 bases. The V segment lost 4 bases and the J segment 2 bases; nucleotides outside the gene matches: 8. This CDR3 has 14 residues. CDR1 is SQVTM, CDR2 ANQGSEA, per germline. As DNA, the CDR3 is TGCAGCGTTGCCCCTCCGGGACTACCCTACGAGCAGTACTTC. This codes for CSVAPPGLPYEQYF.

This clonotype was seen repeatedly, ten times or more. The chain employs TRBV11-2 and TRBJ2-7; no definite D call. The V end lost 0 bases, the J end lost 5 bases, and 5 bases lay between the germline ends. The CDR3 covers 12 residues. Per germline, CDR1 SGHAT and CDR2 FQNNGV. Here the CDR3 reads CASSLDVHEQYF. The CDR3 DNA follows: TGTGCCAGCAGCTTAGATGTCCACGAGCAGTACTTC.

This clonotype was seen a handful of times. J is TRBJ2-1 and V is TRBV12-3 or TRBV12-4; 9 bases line up with TRBD2. The V gene end was trimmed by 7 bases and the J gene end by 10 bases; junction bases not matched to a gene: 14. The length of the CDR3 is 15 residues. CDR3 DNA sequence: TGTGCCAGCACATGGGGCGGGAGGGCCATTCGGGAGCAGTTCTTC. Protein: CASTWGGRAIREQFF.

This clonotype was counted many times. The V call is TRBV2, the J call TRBJ2-2; the D is unclear. Germline assignment: CDR1 SNHLY and CDR2 FYNNEI. The length of the CDR3 is 15 residues. V lost 6 bases to trimming and J lost 4 bases, with 15 bases between them. CDR3 residues: CASRRVPQGTGELFF. For the CDR3, the DNA is TGTGCCAGCAGAAGGGTTCCCCAAGGCACCGGGGAGCTGTTTTTT.

In its sample, this clonotype was seen a few times. The chain joins TRBV19 to TRBJ2-1; D is unclear. Germline loops: CDR1 LNHDA, CDR2 SQIVND (reference sequence). Trimming shortened V by 0 bases and J by 4 bases, and 10 bases separated the two germline ends. This CDR3 comprises 15 residues. CDR3 residues: CASSIEAQPYNEQFF. The CDR3 DNA sequence: TGTGCCAGTAGTATAGAGGCACAACCGTACAATGAGCAGTTCTTC.

J is TRBJ1-2 and V is TRBV5-6; TRBD1 aligns across 9 bases. This CDR3 contains 15 residues. CDR1 and CDR2 from the germline V gene are SGHDT and YYEEEE. The ends lost 4 bases at V and 4 bases at J; junction bases unmatched: 8. The CDR3 sequence: CASSPGTGFGYGYTF. In nucleotides, the CDR3 is TGTGCCAGCAGCCCCGGGACAGGGTTTGGCTATGGCTACACCTTC. The whole variable domain, filled in from reference TRBV5-6 and TRBJ1-2, reads DAGVTQSPTHLIKTRGQQVTLRCSPKSGHDTVSWYQQALGQGPQFIFQYYEEEERQRGNFPDRFSGHQFPNYSSELNVNALLLGDSALYLCASSPGTGFGYGYTFGSGTRLTVV.